The T cell receptor (beta chain) described here comes from a study of circulating CD8 cells and anti-PD-1 response in melanoma. Study overall: Of roughly 13 patients, seven got anti-PD-1 first and six had prior therapy. Responders had complete or partial responses; non-responders had stable or progressive disease.

Regarding the study as a whole: Subset repertoires were largely private at M1, with under 7% shared. DNEG was most diverse; TIGIT repertoires were least diverse.

Germline values: CDR1 LNHDA, CDR2 SQIVND (reference sequence). The length of the CDR3 is 14 residues. V dropped 5 bases and J dropped 6; count of bases not matched to a gene: 5. Sorting of live CD3+CD8+TCRalphabeta+ cells by PD-1 and/or TIGIT gave four subsets. In its sample, this clonotype is medium-sized (0.01 to 0.1%). Its specificity is not known. Each library started from around 14 ng of total RNA using the QIAseq Immune Repertoire TCR panel. TCRdb recomputed calls from the reads with MiXCR, one row per CDR3 protein. The sample has roughly 1,200 distinct CDR3 sequences; roughly 6.7% are singletons.

The material sequenced was CD8+ T cells from PBMCs, taken at baseline or after one month of anti-PD-1 therapy (not recorded which). The origin of this receptor is a human donor with melanoma. The rearrangement uses TRBV19 and TRBJ2-1, with 9 bases matching TRBD1. DNA for the CDR3: TGTGCCAGTAGTTGGGGGACAGGGATCAATGAGCAGTTCTTC. It codes for CASSWGTGINEQFF.